This T cell receptor (beta chain) stems from a study of blood T cell repertoires in COVID-19. For the study at large: COVID-19 samples collected from the United States, Italy and Spain covered acute and convalescent phases. From T cells, B-cell-depleted T cells, or PBMCs came the material, which was cDNA or gDNA.

J gave up 4 bases and V 2 bases, and 5 bases lay outside the gene matches. CDR1 SGHRS and CDR2 YFSETQ come from the germline V gene. This CDR3 is built from 15 residues. Measured with immunoSEQ multiplex PCR; TCRdb has only the in-frame clones, and not every one. The profile covers about 74,000 clones, with just over 85% appearing a single time and 1.5% to 2% taken by the ten largest. Sequenced: peripheral blood. The TCR comes from a woman of 80 years or more with active or convalescent COVID-19. The chain carries TRBV5-1 and TRBJ1-2; 10 bases match TRBD1. The CDR3 DNA reads as TGCGCCAGCAGCTTAGGACAGGGGGATTCCTATGGCTACACCTTC. Its translation: CASSLGQGDSYGYTF.